These 14 T cell receptor beta chains share one sample of origin, sequenced in a study of shared clonotypes between healthy human individuals. TCRdb keeps only in-frame clones here, not all; method: immunoSEQ multiplex PCR. The repertoire has 2 million to 3 million clones, roughly 93% of them found once; the top ten carry approximately 0.35%. Specimen: naive CD4+ T cells from PBMCs. Sample subset: CD45RA+ positively selected. The receptor source for this set is a man in his late teens or twenties in good health. Some clones in this sample may be carry-over from other donors' samples.

The chain uses TRBV6-5 and TRBJ1-2; D perhaps matches TRBD1 (5 bases). Looked up from germline, CDR1 is MNHEY and CDR2 is SVGAGI. V was pared by 6 bases and J by 3 bases, with 17 bases between. This CDR3 has 15 residues. CDR3 bases: TGTGCCAGCAGCCCGGGGGACGCTGGCCACTATGGCTACACCTTC. Translated, it gives CASSPGDAGHYGYTF.

This sequence joins TRBV30 and TRBJ2-1; a weak D match, TRBD2 (6 bases). CDR3 size: 14 residues. Germline values: CDR1 GTSNPN, CDR2 SVGIG (reference sequence). Trimming left V 8 bases short and J 7 bases short, with 21 bases between. In DNA, the CDR3 is TGTGCCGGGAACTGGGCGCCGGCGGGGAATGAGCAGTTCTTC. This encodes CAGNWAPAGNEQFF.

The CDR3, as DNA: TGTGCCAGCAGTTTTTCCCCAGGCGGCTATGGCTACACCTTC. Protein sequence: CASSFSPGGYGYTF. The chain carries TRBV27 and TRBJ1-2; D is uncertain. Germline V gene data show CDR1 as MNHEY and CDR2 as SMNVEV (reference sequence). CDR3 length: 14 amino acids. V lost 3 bases and J lost 4, with 12 bases in between.

The chain recombines TRBV20-1 with TRBJ2-1; tentatively, D is TRBD2 (6 bases). Trimming took 3 bases from V and 8 from J, leaving 8 bases between them. The germline CDR1 and CDR2 sequences are DFQATT and SNEGSKA (reference sequence). This CDR3 has 11 residues. The CDR3 DNA reads TGCAGTGCTAGTTGGGGGGATGAGCAGTTCTTC. Translating it yields CSASWGDEQFF.

The chain links TRBV29-1 to TRBJ2-7; D perhaps matches TRBD2 (6 bases). CDR3 length equals 15 residues. Germline values: CDR1 SQVTM, CDR2 ANQGSEA. V gave up 5 bases and J gave up 7 bases, with 24 bases separating them. The CDR3 spells CSVLVRLAPRGEQYF. CDR3 DNA sequence: TGCAGCGTTCTTGTGCGGCTAGCGCCGCGGGGAGAGCAGTACTTC.

The chain carries TRBV11-2 and TRBJ1-2, with TRBD1 identical over 10 bases. The CDR3 is 15 residues long. V gave up 6 bases and J gave up 6 bases; unmatched junction bases: 10. Germline CDR1 is SGHAT and CDR2 is FQNNGV. CDR3 DNA: TGTGCCAGCAGGAACACCGGGACAGGGGCTCATGGCTACACCTTC. This sequence encodes CASRNTGTGAHGYTF.

V and J are TRBV2 and TRBJ2-2; possible D gene TRBD2, 6 bases. Germline V gene data show CDR1 as SNHLY and CDR2 as FYNNEI. The CDR3 runs to 16 residues. V was pared by 4 bases and J by 4 bases, with 16 bases between. CDR3 region: CASSGRLVRVTGELFF. DNA for the CDR3: TGTGCCAGCAGTGGTCGACTAGTCAGGGTCACCGGGGAGCTGTTTTTT.

The CDR3 loop is CASNAIRGNEQFF. The CDR3 DNA is TGTGCCAGCAACGCCATAAGGGGAAATGAGCAGTTCTTC. The chain employs TRBV13 and TRBJ2-1; maybe TRBD1 (5 bases). The germline gives CDR1 PRHDT, CDR2 FYEKMQ (reference sequence). The V end was cut by 7 bases, the J end by 7 bases, with 14 bases between. The length of the CDR3 is 13 residues.

The chain's CDR3 is CASKAGGSTGELFF. CDR3 DNA sequence: TGTGCTAGTAAAGCGGGAGGTAGCACCGGGGAGCTGTTTTTT. The rearrangement uses TRBV12-5 and TRBJ2-2; 9 nucleotides agree with TRBD2. Trimming took 8 bases from V and 4 from J; bases not matched to a gene: 5. The CDR3 extends over 14 amino acids. From germline, CDR1 is LGHNT and CDR2 FRNRAP.

The chain recombines TRBV7-2 with TRBJ1-6; D possibly corresponds to TRBD1 (5 bases). The ends were cut back, 4 bases at V and 2 bases at J, with 12 bases in the middle. The CDR3 has 16 amino acids. Germline-derived CDR1 and CDR2 are SGHTA and FQGNSA. The CDR3 region is CASSSGGVAYNSPLHF. As DNA, the CDR3 is TGTGCCAGCAGCTCAGGAGGGGTCGCCTATAATTCACCCCTCCACTTT. Drawing the rest from reference TRBV7-2 and TRBJ1-6, the complete variable domain is GAGVSQSPSNKVTEKGKDVELRCDPISGHTALYWYRQSLGQGLEFLIYFQGNSAPDKSGLPSDRFSAERTGGSVSTLTIQRTQQEDSAVYLCASSSGGVAYNSPLHFGNGTRLTVT.

The rearrangement links TRBV25-1 to TRBJ2-7; 12 bases line up with TRBD1. J was trimmed by 4 bases and V by 4 bases; bases with no gene match: 8. The CDR3 is 16 residues long. Germline V gene lookup returns CDR1 MGHDK and CDR2 SYGVNS. CDR3 nucleotides: TGTGCCAGCAGTGGCTGGGGACAGGGGGCGAGGTACGAGCAGTACTTC. Translation: CASSGWGQGARYEQYF.

This sequence joins TRBV11-2 and TRBJ2-2; D remains unclear. In germline, CDR1 is SGHAT, CDR2 FQNNGV. Trimming took off 2 bases at V and 4 bases at J, with 20 bases between the two ends. CDR3 length equals 18 residues. The CDR3 reads CASSLFRFAARSTGELFF. In nucleotides, the CDR3 is TGTGCCAGCAGCTTATTTCGTTTCGCGGCGCGGAGCACCGGGGAGCTGTTTTTT. Full variable domain (missing parts from reference TRBV11-2 and TRBJ2-2): EAGVAQSPRYKIIEKRQSVAFWCNPISGHATLYWYQQILGQGPKLLIQFQNNGVVDDSQLPKDRFSAERLKGVDSTLKIQPAKLEDSAVYLCASSLFRFAARSTGELFFGEGSRLTVL.

The chain employs TRBV6-5 and TRBJ2-7; maybe TRBD2 (6 bases). V was trimmed by 4 bases and J by 6 bases, leaving 19 bases between them. Germline values: CDR1 MNHEY, CDR2 SVGAGI. The CDR3 loop spans 15 amino acids. Here the CDR3 DNA reads TGTGCCAGCAGTTCCGCGGGGACGGGAGAGAGCGAGCAGTACTTC. It translates to CASSSAGTGESEQYF.

V gene TRBV19 combines with J gene TRBJ1-1, with D possibly being TRBD1 (6 bases). The germline gives CDR1 LNHDA, CDR2 SQIVND (reference sequence). The V end was cut by 7 bases, the J end by 4 bases, with 19 bases between. This CDR3 is built from 15 residues. The CDR3 sequence is CASNVQGALSTEAFF. As DNA, the CDR3 is TGTGCCAGTAACGTACAGGGAGCCCTAAGCACTGAAGCTTTCTTT.